This entry features one T cell receptor beta chain sequence. The CDR3 covers 14 residues. CDR1 is WSHSY, CDR2 SAAADI, per germline. The trim removed 4 bases at V and 2 bases at J, leaving 2 bases unmatched. Original analysis: Estimates of nucleated cell counts were drawn from the amplification of reference gene primers. Sequenced by immunoSEQ multiplex PCR; TCRdb stores in-frame clones only, minus some. Clone size and the V and J calls come from that table; the DNA yielded D and trimming. Seen here are about 140,000 clones, roughly 82% observed once, and the top ten hold roughly 14%. This entry belongs to a study of blood T cell repertoires in COVID-19. About the study: Researchers got acute and convalescent COVID-19 samples from the United States, Italy and Spain. Nucleic acid was either cDNA or gDNA, and it came from T cells, B-cell-depleted T cells, or PBMCs.

Input material: peripheral blood. The V call is TRBV10-2, the J call TRBJ2-1; 7 bases map to TRBD2. The TCR comes from a man aged 80 or over with acute or convalescent COVID-19. As DNA, the CDR3 is TGCGCCAGCAGTGGTGGGGGGGCCTACAATGAGCAGTTCTTC. This translates into CASSGGGAYNEQFF.